These 11 T cell receptor beta chains originate from one sample sequenced in a study of blood T cell repertoires in COVID-19. Sequencing was performed with immunoSEQ multiplex PCR; in TCRdb, only in-frame clones are kept and a portion is missing. Of around 200,000 clones listed, 65% to 85% are singletons. Sample: peripheral blood. Receptors originate from a man between 50 and 59 years old with active or convalescent COVID-19.

The chain is built from TRBV6-5 and TRBJ1-5, with TRBD1 matching over 7 bases. The CDR3 totals 15 residues. Trimming at V came to 6 bases and at J to 3 bases, leaving 8 bases not matched to a gene. Germline CDR1 and CDR2: MNHEY and SVGAGI. DNA of the CDR3: TGTGCCAGCAGACCTGACAGGGAATACAATCAGCCCCAGCATTTT. Translated: CASRPDREYNQPQHF.

The gene calls are TRBV5-4 and TRBJ2-3, with 9 nucleotides matching TRBD2. Germline CDR1 SGHNT, CDR2 YYREEE (reference sequence). The CDR3 loop spans 13 amino acids. With 3 bases clipped from V and 9 bases from J, the junction kept 5 bases outside the gene matches. The CDR3 here is CASSWGLADTQYF. The CDR3 nucleotides read TGTGCCAGCAGCTGGGGACTAGCTGACACGCAGTATTTT.

V is TRBV29-1 and J is TRBJ1-2, with a possible D match to TRBD1 (5 bases). CDR3 length: 13 amino acids. From germline, CDR1 is SQVTM and CDR2 ANQGSEA. The V end was cut by 5 bases, the J end by 3 bases, with 13 bases between. The CDR3 protein is CSVPVGVDYGYTF. The CDR3 DNA reads as TGCAGCGTTCCGGTAGGGGTAGACTATGGCTACACCTTC.

The chain carries TRBV4-1 and TRBJ2-7; TRBD2 aligns across 8 bases. Germline V gene data show CDR1 as MGHRA and CDR2 as YSYEKL. V was pared by 0 bases and J by 5 bases, with 3 bases of the junction left unmatched. The CDR3 runs to 14 residues. The chain's CDR3 is CASSQEGLVHEQYF. The CDR3 DNA is TGCGCCAGCAGCCAAGAGGGACTAGTCCACGAGCAGTACTTC.

CDR3 nucleotides: TGCGCCAGCAGCCTCCAGCGGGCCGCGGGACAGGGGATAACAGATACGCAGTATTTT. Translation gives CASSLQRAAGQGITDTQYF. The V and J genes are TRBV4-1 and TRBJ2-3, with 10 positions matching TRBD1. V lost 4 bases and J lost 3; bases outside the gene matches: 16. Germline values: CDR1 MGHRA, CDR2 YSYEKL. The CDR3 totals 19 residues.

The chain employs TRBV30 and TRBJ2-1, with 7 bases identical to TRBD1. The trim removed 0 bases at V and 6 bases at J, leaving 5 bases unmatched. There are 14 residues in the CDR3. In germline, CDR1 is GTSNPN, CDR2 SVGIG (reference sequence). The CDR3 region has the DNA TGTGCCTGGAGTGTGGGGACAGTACCCAATGAGCAGTTCTTC. Translated, it gives CAWSVGTVPNEQFF.

This clone has a single count. This sample includes further DNA sequences coding for the same CDR3. The chain combines TRBV29-1 with TRBJ1-2, with a possible D match to TRBD1 (5 bases). CDR3 length equals 12 residues. Trimming removed 2 bases at V and 8 bases at J, with 12 bases between. Germline V gives CDR1 SQVTM, CDR2 ANQGSEA. The DNA for the CDR3 is TGCAGCGTTGAAAGGGGTTTTGGGGGCTACACCTTC. This translates into CSVERGFGGYTF.

The genes are TRBV30 and TRBJ1-1; D not resolved. The CDR3 extends over 14 amino acids. Germline lookup yields CDR1 GTSNPN and CDR2 SVGIG (reference sequence). The germline V and J ends were trimmed by 4 bases and 6 bases, with 18 bases remaining between them. This chain's CDR3 is CAWTPPGRHPEAFF. Written as DNA, the CDR3 is TGTGCCTGGACCCCTCCCGGGAGGCACCCTGAAGCTTTCTTT.

The gene calls are TRBV5-6 and TRBJ2-6, with D possibly matching TRBD2 (6 bases). The CDR3 extends over 17 amino acids. Per the germline V gene, CDR1 is SGHDT and CDR2 is YYEEEE. V was clipped by 3 bases and J by 1 base, with 14 bases between them. CDR3 amino acids: CASSSGGPRSGANVLTF. Here the CDR3 DNA reads TGTGCCAGCAGCTCCGGGGGACCGAGATCTGGGGCCAACGTCCTGACTTTC.

The V call is TRBV5-4, the J call TRBJ1-6, with a tentative D call TRBD1 (5 bases). With 4 bases removed from V and 11 bases from J, the gap between germline ends came to 16 bases. This CDR3 comprises 14 residues. Germline V gives CDR1 SGHNT, CDR2 YYREEE (reference sequence). CDR3 residues: CASSPPGPGPPLHF. In nucleotides, the CDR3 is TGTGCCAGCAGCCCTCCGGGCCCAGGGCCACCCCTCCACTTT.

This sequence joins TRBV9 and TRBJ2-3; the match to TRBD1 covers 10 bases. This CDR3 spans 14 amino acids. The V and J ends lost 3 bases and 8 bases, in that order; junction bases with no gene match: 6. Germline assignment: CDR1 SGDLS and CDR2 YYNGEE. CDR3 residues: CASSATGGGATQYF. CDR3 DNA: TGTGCCAGCAGCGCGACAGGGGGCGGTGCTACGCAGTATTTT.